The source of this T cell receptor (beta chain) is a study of regulatory T cells in long-lasting Graves disease (dated by TCRdb to about 2021). Background for the entire study: In the newly diagnosed Graves' disease group, patients had been taking antithyroid drugs for less than 3 months. Peripheral blood TCR sequencing and RNA sequencing compared persistent Graves' disease patients with newly diagnosed Graves' disease patients. The study was conducted in China and was registered as a clinical trial. A total of around 35 samples were covered by TCR sequencing, comprising around 13 persistent and 20 newly diagnosed Graves' disease patients.

Concerning this clonotype: Its antigen remains undetermined. No base quality values were provided; no much bigger clone lies one nucleotide off.

The library was generated by multiplex PCR. The listed sequencing device is Illumina HiSeq 4000. TCR beta libraries were built with iRepertoire HTBI primers and Arm-PCR amplification of CDR3 regions. Before sequencing, the PCR products underwent gel purification. The published analysis was carried out like this. Gene usage analysis of CDR3 amino acid clonotypes relied on the approximately 68 TRBV and 12 to 15 TRBJ segments identified across samples. Filtered high-quality paired reads were merged into contigs using COPE and FqMerger. BLAST was used to align contigs to IMGT TRBV, TRBD and TRBJ reference genes, and CDR3 was defined according to IMGT. Any clonotype with a frequency above 0.1% was classified as a highly expanded clone. Repertoire diversity was measured by Shannon entropy, and V-J evenness by the Gini coefficient. A clonotype found in more than one individual was treated as public. The public reads were quality trimmed at Q25 with fastp and then assembled into clones with MiXCR by TCRdb, keeping productive beta chains. Rows merge per CDR3 protein into single entries with the most common DNA and genes. The V and J calls were not made by the authors but by TCRdb's processing. The sample table records some 450,000 distinct CDR3 sequences; around 15% of these occur just once. The ten biggest clones cover approximately 12% of the sample.

Study-wide conclusions, independent of this receptor: The authors acknowledged the small sample size as a limitation that may reduce accuracy. Only peripheral blood was studied, because thyroid tissue, the primary lesion, was inaccessible. Compared with newly diagnosed patients, persistent Graves' disease patients had lower TCR Shannon entropy and fewer highly expanded clones, which suggests clonal expansion. Sequencing and analysis were limited to the TCR beta chain. TRBV28, TRBJ1-2 and TRBJ2-5 were preferentially used in persistent disease, while TRBV20-1 and TRBJ2-1 were favored in newly diagnosed disease. A larger number of public clonotypes was shared among persistent patients (around 3,000) than among newly diagnosed patients (roughly 970).

This sample's time point label indicates: newly diagnosed GD, antithyroid drugs for less than 3 months. For both TCR sequencing and RNA sequencing, RNA was extracted from PBMCs using TRIzol. Graves' disease was diagnosed according to American Thyroid Association guidelines. Patients were recruited from an endocrinology department in Xi'an, China. Each patient gave about 9.1 milliliters of peripheral blood, collected in an EDTA anticoagulant tube. Ficoll Paque Plus density gradient separation was used to isolate PBMCs, and no further T cell sorting was done. An Agilent 2100 Bioanalyzer and agarose gel were used to check RNA quality, while a NanoDrop 2000 measured RNA concentration. The CDR3, cysteine through phenylalanine, is 14 amino acids long. CDR3 DNA is the only sequence kept; it has 42 bases, read in frame from the first base. Taken from the germline V gene, the CDR1 and CDR2 loops are SGHAT and FQNNGV. The trim is 6 bases for V and 8 bases for J, with a gap of 17 bases between the germline ends.

These data were also reused for a study on T cells in Graves' hyperthyroidism and ophthalmopathy. Per that second paper: Graves' hyperthyroidism was defined as stable when no progression to ophthalmopathy occurred over 18 months of follow-up. The hyperthyroidism patients were between 18 and 65 years old and newly diagnosed, with a disease duration of less than 2 months. Any patient with an uncontrolled infection, another autoimmune disease, pregnancy or lactation was excluded. Diagnoses were established on the basis of clinical symptoms, serum thyroxine and TRAb, thyroid ultrasound, and orbital computed tomography. The first round of RT-PCR for the TCR CDR3 was performed with the HTBI primer set and the Qiagen OneStep RT-PCR kit. Most expanded thyroid clonotypes (frequency above 0.001) were also detected in blood, suggesting blood repertoires may reflect thyroid immune responses. In cross-validation, a model built on a 13 V-J signature told ophthalmopathy apart from stable hyperthyroidism with 85% to 90% sensitivity and about 81% specificity, and in testing the same model reached 80%/75%. During validation, the model predicted progression to ophthalmopathy a median of about 6.3 months ahead of onset, with around 71% sensitivity and roughly 75% specificity. To identify TCR V-J signatures that set the groups apart, the researchers used a discovery cohort of 95 to 100 patients, made up of 43 with Graves' ophthalmopathy and about 60 with stable Graves' hyperthyroidism. Prospective prediction of ophthalmopathy was tested in an independent validation cohort consisting of under 20 hyperthyroidism patients and 17 patients who later progressed to ophthalmopathy. For training and testing, the 100 or so patients in the discovery cohort were randomly divided in a 7:3 ratio. In addition, the study compared T-cell repertoires in thyroid tissue and in blood from five or six Graves' hyperthyroidism patients. After blood sampling, hyperthyroidism patients were treated with methimazole at a starting dose of 30 mg daily, and ophthalmopathy patients were treated with high-dose intravenous methylprednisolone. Libraries were constructed in a second round of multiplex PCR, after which size selection and purification were carried out. Sequencing of the libraries was done on an Illumina HiSeq2000 using paired-end 100 bp reads. SOAPnuke was used to process the raw data, throwing out any read that contained adapters or uncalled bases, had a mean Phred below 15, or lacked an exact constant-primer or identifier match. High-quality paired reads were merged using COPE v1.2.5, and each unique nucleotide sequence was defined as a clonotype. Clonotypes were aligned to IMGT TRBV, TRBD and TRBJ reference segments using MiTCR v1.1. Only V-J combinations with frequency above 0.0001, covering 99% to 99.2% of repertoires, were analysed. The TCS score was defined as the ratio of F50 (clonal expansion) to E x V (chaos), calculated using BLOSUM62-based TCRdist between CDR3 peptides within each V-J. Welch's t-statistics and random forest reduced fewer than 600 V-J features to roughly 13, which were used in a naive Bayes classifier (R e1071). No statistical method was used to fix the sample size in advance, and group allocation was not hidden from the investigators. TCR Vbeta CDR3 sequencing of 120 to 150 peripheral blood samples (43 ophthalmopathy, 75 hyperthyroidism and roughly 17 progressor patients) is reported in the paper.

The clonotype comes from a woman aged 25 to 45 with Graves disease. Donor details come from another sample of the same person, matched by shared clones. The V and J segments used are TRBV11-2 and TRBJ2-1; perhaps TRBD1 is the D gene, with 6 bases matching. Source: peripheral blood mononuclear cells (PBMCs), taken at new diagnosis, from a patient treated with antithyroid drugs. The bases read TGTGCCAGCAGTTTCTCGTACAGGGTCCATGAGCAGTTCTTC. The encoded protein is CASSFSYRVHEQFF. Beyond the CDR3, the reference TRBV11-2 and TRBJ2-1 genes provide the residues; the full variable domain reads: EAGVAQSPRYKIIEKRQSVAFWCNPISGHATLYWYQQILGQGPKLLIQFQNNGVVDDSQLPKDRFSAERLKGVDSTLKIQPAKLEDSAVYLCASSFSYRVHEQFFGPGTRLTVL.